This TCR beta chain was obtained from a study of blood T cell repertoires in COVID-19. Study as a whole: PBMCs, B-cell-depleted T cells, or T cells were the source of the cDNA or gDNA that made up the material.

This CDR3 region has 12 residues. The germline gives CDR1 MDHEN, CDR2 SYDVKM. The V and J ends lost 3 bases and 6 bases respectively, with 8 bases between them. In this sample, this clone turned up once. Per the original methods: Amplification with reference gene primers provided the estimates of nucleated cell counts. Clones were read by immunoSEQ multiplex PCR, and TCRdb kept only the in-frame ones, dropping some. The V and J calls and clone size come from that table; D and trimming were worked out from the DNA. Seen here are tens of thousands of clones, approximately 90% observed once, and the top ten hold roughly 8%.

The source is a woman between 65 and 79 years old with active COVID-19. Sequenced material: peripheral blood. The J gene is TRBJ1-1, the V gene TRBV28, with TRBD1 as a possible D gene (5 bases). CDR3 DNA: TGTGCCAGCAGTTTTTGGGACTCTGAAGCTTTCTTT. This sequence encodes CASSFWDSEAFF.